This TCR beta chain is from a study of cytomegalovirus exposure and HLA in healthy donors. The table came from immunoSEQ multiplex PCR; TCRdb's copy has only in-frame clones and leaves some out. The sample yields more than 150,000 clones, 80% to 85% seen once. Findings and caveats of the study: Researchers counted around 180 TCR beta chains as cytomegalovirus-associated.

With respect to this clone: What it binds is unknown.

The clonotype comes from a woman aged 18-29 years in good health and CMV-seropositive. The material sequenced was PBMCs.

This CDR3 is CASRGGTANTEAFF. The CDR3 DNA is TGCGCCAGCAGGGGAGGGACGGCGAACACTGAAGCTTTCTTT. J is TRBJ1-1 and V is TRBV5-1; the D gene is possibly TRBD1 (5 bases). The V gene lost 5 bases and the J gene lost 1 base, with 12 bases spanning the gap. The CDR3 loop spans 14 amino acids. Per germline, CDR1 SGHRS and CDR2 YFSETQ.